What follows are 25 T cell receptor beta chains derived from one specimen sequenced in a study of identifying expanded T cells in peripheral blood. The table came from immunoSEQ multiplex PCR; TCRdb's copy has only in-frame clones and leaves some out. The data hold about 85,000 clones, with approximately 90% observed a single time. The sample was blood. The receptors originated from a person aged 18 to 75 in good health.

The rearrangement links TRBV6-5 to TRBJ1-1, with D perhaps TRBD1 (5 bases). The V gene lost 2 bases and the J gene lost 1 base, with 11 bases spanning the gap. This CDR3 has 15 residues. CDR1 is MNHEY, CDR2 SVGAGI, per germline. CDR3 coding DNA: TGTGCCAGCAGTTACACGGGACTCCCGAACACTGAAGCTTTCTTT. Residues: CASSYTGLPNTEAFF.

The genes are TRBV27 and TRBJ2-7; TRBD2 agrees at 7 bases. V gave up 5 bases and J gave up 0 bases; unmatched junction bases: 7. The V gene's germline CDR1 is MNHEY and CDR2 SMNVEV (reference sequence). The CDR3 runs to 15 residues. The CDR3 coding sequence is TGTGCCAGCAGTCGTCCCGGGGGGAGCTCCTACGAGCAGTACTTC. Its translation: CASSRPGGSSYEQYF.

The V and J genes are TRBV28 and TRBJ2-7; TRBD1 might be the D (5 bases). Germline V gene sequence: CDR1 MDHEN, CDR2 SYDVKM. The CDR3 is 11 amino acids. V was trimmed by 4 bases and J by 10 bases, leaving 11 bases between them. CDR3 protein: CASSSGLTQYF. CDR3 bases: TGTGCCAGCAGTTCAGGGTTAACACAGTACTTC. Drawing the rest from reference TRBV28 and TRBJ2-7, the complete variable domain is DVKVTQSSRYLVKRTGEKVFLECVQDMDHENMFWYRQDPGLGLRLIYFSYDVKMKEKGDIPEGYSVSREKKERFSLILESASTNQTSMYLCASSSGLTQYFGPGTRLTVT.

In this sample, this clone turned up a few times. The chain carries TRBV7-2 and TRBJ1-5; D gene unclear. Germline CDR1 and CDR2: SGHTA and FQGNSA. Trimming took 8 bases from V and 4 from J, leaving 12 bases between them. This CDR3 region has 13 residues. The CDR3 here is CASGERPNQPQHF. The CDR3 DNA reads TGTGCCAGCGGGGAACGGCCTAATCAGCCCCAGCATTTT.

The chain recombines TRBV28 with TRBJ1-3; D is uncertain. The V gene's germline CDR1 is MDHEN and CDR2 SYDVKM. The CDR3 runs to 12 residues. Trimming cost V 3 bases and J 4 bases, with 4 bases left between them. In nucleotides, the CDR3 is TGTGCCAGCAGTTTGCGAGGAAACACCATATATTTT. Translation gives CASSLRGNTIYF.

This rearrangement joins TRBV7-8 to TRBJ2-3; no firm D call. The CDR3 is 14 amino acids. V shed 2 bases and J shed 2 bases, with 8 bases lying between them. Germline CDR1 reads SGHVS; CDR2 reads FQNEAQ. CDR3 coding DNA: TGTGCCAGCAGCTTACTGGCCTTCACAGATACGCAGTATTTT. It yields the protein CASSLLAFTDTQYF.

Written as DNA, the CDR3 is TGTGCCATCCGGGCGGGACTTGATAACACTGAAGCTTTCTTT. Translating gives CAIRAGLDNTEAFF. This rearrangement joins TRBV10-3 to TRBJ1-1; tentative D call: TRBD1 (5 bases). Germline CDR1 is ENHRY and CDR2 is SYGVKD. Trimming removed 8 bases from V and 2 bases from J, with 15 bases in between. This CDR3 is 14 amino acids long.

This CDR3 is CASSMGGATYEQYF. CDR3 DNA sequence: TGTGCCAGTAGTATGGGAGGTGCCACCTACGAGCAGTACTTC. The V and J genes are TRBV19 and TRBJ2-7, with D perhaps matching TRBD2 (6 bases). Germline CDR1 and CDR2: LNHDA and SQIVND (reference sequence). The V and J ends lost 3 bases and 2 bases respectively, with 11 bases between them. This CDR3 is 14 amino acids long.

The V gene is TRBV7-9, the J gene TRBJ2-2; the D gene is possibly TRBD1 (5 bases). The length of the CDR3 is 13 residues. Germline CDR1 reads SEHNR; CDR2 reads FQNEAQ (reference sequence). Deletions cut 5 bases from V and 5 bases from J, with 9 bases between. Here the CDR3 DNA reads TGTGCCAGCAGCCCTCAGGGAACCGGGGAGCTGTTTTTT. It codes for CASSPQGTGELFF.

The V gene is TRBV18, the J gene TRBJ1-2; TRBD1 is a possible D gene (5 bases). This CDR3 is built from 14 residues. CDR1 is KGHSH, CDR2 LQKENI, per germline. V lost 6 bases and J lost 8, with 19 bases in between. In DNA, the CDR3 is TGTGCCAGCTCGAACCAGCCGGGGGTAGAAGGCTACACCTTC. The encoded protein is CASSNQPGVEGYTF.

The V gene is TRBV7-2, the J gene TRBJ1-6; D remains ambiguous. Per the germline V gene, CDR1 is SGHTA and CDR2 is FQGNSA. The CDR3 contains 13 residues. V lost 5 bases and J lost 10, with 12 bases in between. Here the CDR3 DNA reads TGTGCCAGCAGCCTACAGAGTAACTCACCCCTCCACTTT. It translates to CASSLQSNSPLHF. Looking up the rest from reference TRBV7-2 and TRBJ1-6 gives the full variable domain: GAGVSQSPSNKVTEKGKDVELRCDPISGHTALYWYRQSLGQGLEFLIYFQGNSAPDKSGLPSDRFSAERTGGSVSTLTIQRTQQEDSAVYLCASSLQSNSPLHFGNGTRLTVT.

V gene TRBV5-6 combines with J gene TRBJ2-7; tentatively, D is TRBD1 or TRBD2 (5 bases each). CDR1 and CDR2 (germline): SGHDT, YYEEEE. Trimming shortened V by 4 bases and J by 2 bases, and 22 bases separated the two germline ends. CDR3 size: 17 residues. The CDR3 sequence is CASSPEGPRVTTYEQYF. The DNA for the CDR3 is TGTGCCAGCAGCCCAGAGGGCCCCAGGGTAACTACCTACGAGCAGTACTTC. Drawing the rest from reference TRBV5-6 and TRBJ2-7, the complete variable domain is DAGVTQSPTHLIKTRGQQVTLRCSPKSGHDTVSWYQQALGQGPQFIFQYYEEEERQRGNFPDRFSGHQFPNYSSELNVNALLLGDSALYLCASSPEGPRVTTYEQYFGPGTRLTVT.

The chain has TRBV5-1 and TRBJ2-3; unclear D gene. The CDR3 consists of 15 residues. V gave up 0 bases and J gave up 7 bases, with 15 bases separating them. The V gene's germline CDR1 is SGHRS and CDR2 YFSETQ. In nucleotides, the CDR3 is TGCGCCAGCAGCTTGGGCCTGGCTCCGCAATATACGCAGTATTTT. It encodes CASSLGLAPQYTQYF.

The V call is TRBV6-6, the J call TRBJ2-7, with D perhaps matching TRBD2 (7 bases). Germline V gives CDR1 MNHNY, CDR2 SVGAGI (reference sequence). V lost 0 bases and J 4 bases, leaving 16 bases between the germline ends. This CDR3 is built from 16 residues. CDR3 coding DNA: TGTGCCAGCAGTTACTCGAGTGGCAGGGGAGGGTACGAGCAGTACTTC. It specifies CASSYSSGRGGYEQYF.

CDR3 residues: CAISTANTGELFF. The CDR3 coding sequence is TGTGCCATAAGTACCGCGAACACCGGGGAGCTGTTTTTT. The gene calls are TRBV6-5 and TRBJ2-2, with D unclear. V shed 10 bases and J shed 0 bases, with 9 bases lying between them. Germline values: CDR1 MNHEY, CDR2 SVGAGI. The CDR3 covers 13 residues.

Concerning this clone itself: The same CDR3 is also encoded by other DNA sequences in this sample. The chain joins TRBV11-2 to TRBJ2-5; TRBD2 is a possible D gene (5 bases). CDR3 length: 14 amino acids. Germline assignment: CDR1 SGHAT and CDR2 FQNNGV. Trimming stripped 1 base from V and 7 bases from J, with 13 bases between. The CDR3: CASSLGAAAGTQYF. The CDR3 bases are TGTGCCAGCAGCTTAGGAGCGGCGGCCGGGACCCAGTACTTC. Complete variable domain (other parts from reference TRBV11-2 and TRBJ2-5): EAGVAQSPRYKIIEKRQSVAFWCNPISGHATLYWYQQILGQGPKLLIQFQNNGVVDDSQLPKDRFSAERLKGVDSTLKIQPAKLEDSAVYLCASSLGAAAGTQYFGPGTRLLVL.

V usage is TRBV11-2 and J usage is TRBJ2-5; D possibly matches TRBD1 or TRBD2 (5 bases each). The CDR3 runs to 16 residues. The germline V gene encodes CDR1 SGHAT and CDR2 FQNNGV. V gave up 4 bases and J gave up 1 base, with 16 bases separating them. In DNA form, the CDR3 reads TGTGCCAGCAGCTCTACCCTCGGGGCCCCCCAAGAGACCCAGTACTTC. It is translated as CASSSTLGAPQETQYF.

The CDR3 sequence: CASSIGVSSYEQYF. As DNA, the CDR3 is TGTGCCAGTAGTATTGGGGTTAGCTCCTACGAGCAGTACTTC. The rearrangement joins TRBV19 to TRBJ2-7, with unresolved D. Germline-derived CDR1 and CDR2 are LNHDA and SQIVND (reference sequence). The CDR3 loop spans 14 amino acids. V was trimmed by 3 bases and J by 0 bases, leaving 9 bases between them.

The CDR3 loop is CASSPSPPGWANTEAFF. CDR3 DNA sequence: TGCGCCAGCAGCCCCTCCCCCCCGGGCTGGGCCAACACTGAAGCTTTCTTT. This chain uses TRBV5-1 with TRBJ1-1; no firm D call. CDR1 is SGHRS and CDR2 is YFSETQ in the germline V gene. Trimming shortened V by 4 bases and J by 2 bases, and 21 bases separated the two germline ends. This CDR3 is 17 amino acids long. The entire variable domain, with the rest obtained from reference TRBV5-1 and TRBJ1-1, is as follows: KAGVTQTPRYLIKTRGQQVTLSCSPISGHRSVSWYQQTPGQGLQFLFEYFSETQRNKGNFPGRFSGRQFSNSRSEMNVSTLELGDSALYLCASSPSPPGWANTEAFFGQGTRLTVV.

The gene calls are TRBV7-9 and TRBJ2-3; 12 nucleotides line up with TRBD2. This CDR3 is built from 16 residues. Per the germline V gene, CDR1 is SEHNR and CDR2 is FQNEAQ (reference sequence). V shed 1 base, J shed 4 bases, and the junction held 3 bases outside the gene matches. CDR3 sequence: CASSLVLAGGADTQYF. For the CDR3, the DNA is TGTGCCAGCAGCTTAGTACTAGCGGGGGGCGCAGATACGCAGTATTTT. Supplemented by reference TRBV7-9 and TRBJ2-3, the full variable domain reads DTGVSQNPRHKITKRGQNVTFRCDPISEHNRLYWYRQTLGQGPEFLTYFQNEAQLEKSRLLSDRFSAERPKGSFSTLEIQRTEQGDSAMYLCASSLVLAGGADTQYFGPGTRLTVL.

The V gene is TRBV29-1, the J gene TRBJ2-1; D might be TRBD2 (6 bases). With 8 bases removed from V and 2 bases from J, the gap between germline ends came to 19 bases. The CDR3 has 15 residues. Germline V gene sequence: CDR1 SQVTM, CDR2 ANQGSEA. The CDR3 nucleotides are TGCAGCATGGCAGGAGGGATAGGGGCCTACAATGAGCAGTTCTTC. It translates to CSMAGGIGAYNEQFF.

This chain joins TRBV7-9 and TRBJ1-2, with 8 nucleotides matching TRBD1. This CDR3 comprises 14 residues. Germline loops: CDR1 SEHNR, CDR2 FQNEAQ (reference sequence). Unmatched junction bases numbered 7, after V lost 3 bases and J lost 7 bases. CDR3 nucleotides: TGTGCCAGCAGCTTCGTACAGGGGGACAGTGGCTACACCTTC. Translating it yields CASSFVQGDSGYTF.

The chain links TRBV29-1 to TRBJ2-1, with D tentatively TRBD2 (5 bases). The germline CDR1 and CDR2 sequences are SQVTM and ANQGSEA. The V end lost 3 bases, the J end lost 6 bases, and 15 bases lay between the germline ends. CDR3 length: 14 amino acids. The CDR3 nucleotides read TGCAGCGTTGAGGTGCAGGAGGACGGCAATGAGCAGTTCTTC. Encoded protein: CSVEVQEDGNEQFF.

The rearrangement uses TRBV5-1 and TRBJ1-5; unclear D gene. CDR1 SGHRS and CDR2 YFSETQ come from the germline V gene. The germline V and J ends were trimmed by 0 bases and 0 bases, with 25 bases remaining between them. This CDR3 comprises 21 residues. The CDR3 coding sequence is TGCGCCAGCAGCTTGGGCCGGGCCATTCCAACCCCCACTTATAGCAATCAGCCCCAGCATTTT. Residues: CASSLGRAIPTPTYSNQPQHF. Full variable domain (remainder filled in from reference TRBV5-1 and TRBJ1-5): KAGVTQTPRYLIKTRGQQVTLSCSPISGHRSVSWYQQTPGQGLQFLFEYFSETQRNKGNFPGRFSGRQFSNSRSEMNVSTLELGDSALYLCASSLGRAIPTPTYSNQPQHFGDGTRLSIL.

Here the CDR3 reads CASSLQGARDQPQHF. The CDR3 DNA reads as TGTGCCAGCAGCCTCCAGGGGGCAAGGGATCAGCCCCAGCATTTT. This chain connects TRBV9 to TRBJ1-5, with 8 bases fitting TRBD1. There are 15 residues in the CDR3. Germline-derived CDR1 and CDR2 are SGDLS and YYNGEE. The V and J ends lost 4 bases and 5 bases, in that order; junction bases with no gene match: 8. The full variable domain, rest sourced from reference TRBV9 and TRBJ1-5, is DSGVTQTPKHLITATGQRVTLRCSPRSGDLSVYWYQQSLDQGLQFLIQYYNGEERAKGNILERFSAQQFPDLHSELNLSSLELGDSALYFCASSLQGARDQPQHFGDGTRLSIL.